The 4 T cell receptor beta chains below come from one sample, sequenced in a study of breast tumors, draining lymph nodes, adjacent tissues. Samples came from axillary lymph nodes draining the breast cancer. TCRdb analysed the multiplex PCR reads with MiXCR anew, one entry per CDR3 protein. The sample holds 200,000 to 300,000 distinct CDR3 sequences, over 30% seen once. The sample comprised axillary lymph node tissue. All receptors come from a female donor with breast cancer. Some clones in this sample may be carry-over from other donors' samples.

This clonotype was counted a single time. Likely a read error: the CDR3 ends without its conserved phenylalanine or tryptophan. The chain links TRBV19 to TRBJ2-1; D is perhaps TRBD1 or TRBD2 (5 bases each). The germline gives CDR1 LNHDA, CDR2 SQIVND (reference sequence). This CDR3 is 14 amino acids long. The V gene lost 6 bases and the J gene lost 0 bases, with 9 bases spanning the gap. CDR3 sequence reads: CASRGTGSYNEQFL. In nucleotides, the CDR3 is TGTGCCAGTAGGGGGACGGGCTCCTACAATGAGCAGTTCCTC.

Concerning this clonotype itself: Given a much more abundant clone one base away, this may be a read error. The rearrangement links TRBV5-4 to TRBJ1-3; D unclear. V dropped 5 bases and J dropped 0 bases, with 12 bases sitting between them. CDR3 length: 15 amino acids. In germline, CDR1 is SGHNT, CDR2 YYREEE (reference sequence). The CDR3 loop is CASRFHSRSGNTIYF. As DNA, the CDR3 is TGTGCCAGCAGATTTCACAGCCGCTCTGGAAACACCATATATTTT.

Ten or more counts support this clonotype. The J gene is TRBJ2-1, the V gene TRBV7-6, with 8 bases fitting TRBD1. Germline lookup yields CDR1 SGHVS and CDR2 FNYEAQ. Trimming at V came to 5 bases and at J to 8 bases, leaving 8 bases not matched to a gene. This CDR3 has 14 residues. The CDR3 DNA sequence: TGTGCCAGCAGCCGGGGCCAGGGGGCGTATGAGCAGTTCTTC. The encoded protein is CASSRGQGAYEQFF.

This clonotype has at least ten counts. V and J are TRBV7-6 and TRBJ2-2; 7 nucleotides line up with TRBD2. The length of the CDR3 is 16 residues. The germline gives CDR1 SGHVS, CDR2 FNYEAQ. J lost 7 bases, V lost 1 base, and 9 bases had no gene match. In nucleotides, the CDR3 is TGTGCCAGCAGCTTAGGCGGGAGTACCACCAGCGGGGAGCTGTTTTTT. It specifies CASSLGGSTTSGELFF.